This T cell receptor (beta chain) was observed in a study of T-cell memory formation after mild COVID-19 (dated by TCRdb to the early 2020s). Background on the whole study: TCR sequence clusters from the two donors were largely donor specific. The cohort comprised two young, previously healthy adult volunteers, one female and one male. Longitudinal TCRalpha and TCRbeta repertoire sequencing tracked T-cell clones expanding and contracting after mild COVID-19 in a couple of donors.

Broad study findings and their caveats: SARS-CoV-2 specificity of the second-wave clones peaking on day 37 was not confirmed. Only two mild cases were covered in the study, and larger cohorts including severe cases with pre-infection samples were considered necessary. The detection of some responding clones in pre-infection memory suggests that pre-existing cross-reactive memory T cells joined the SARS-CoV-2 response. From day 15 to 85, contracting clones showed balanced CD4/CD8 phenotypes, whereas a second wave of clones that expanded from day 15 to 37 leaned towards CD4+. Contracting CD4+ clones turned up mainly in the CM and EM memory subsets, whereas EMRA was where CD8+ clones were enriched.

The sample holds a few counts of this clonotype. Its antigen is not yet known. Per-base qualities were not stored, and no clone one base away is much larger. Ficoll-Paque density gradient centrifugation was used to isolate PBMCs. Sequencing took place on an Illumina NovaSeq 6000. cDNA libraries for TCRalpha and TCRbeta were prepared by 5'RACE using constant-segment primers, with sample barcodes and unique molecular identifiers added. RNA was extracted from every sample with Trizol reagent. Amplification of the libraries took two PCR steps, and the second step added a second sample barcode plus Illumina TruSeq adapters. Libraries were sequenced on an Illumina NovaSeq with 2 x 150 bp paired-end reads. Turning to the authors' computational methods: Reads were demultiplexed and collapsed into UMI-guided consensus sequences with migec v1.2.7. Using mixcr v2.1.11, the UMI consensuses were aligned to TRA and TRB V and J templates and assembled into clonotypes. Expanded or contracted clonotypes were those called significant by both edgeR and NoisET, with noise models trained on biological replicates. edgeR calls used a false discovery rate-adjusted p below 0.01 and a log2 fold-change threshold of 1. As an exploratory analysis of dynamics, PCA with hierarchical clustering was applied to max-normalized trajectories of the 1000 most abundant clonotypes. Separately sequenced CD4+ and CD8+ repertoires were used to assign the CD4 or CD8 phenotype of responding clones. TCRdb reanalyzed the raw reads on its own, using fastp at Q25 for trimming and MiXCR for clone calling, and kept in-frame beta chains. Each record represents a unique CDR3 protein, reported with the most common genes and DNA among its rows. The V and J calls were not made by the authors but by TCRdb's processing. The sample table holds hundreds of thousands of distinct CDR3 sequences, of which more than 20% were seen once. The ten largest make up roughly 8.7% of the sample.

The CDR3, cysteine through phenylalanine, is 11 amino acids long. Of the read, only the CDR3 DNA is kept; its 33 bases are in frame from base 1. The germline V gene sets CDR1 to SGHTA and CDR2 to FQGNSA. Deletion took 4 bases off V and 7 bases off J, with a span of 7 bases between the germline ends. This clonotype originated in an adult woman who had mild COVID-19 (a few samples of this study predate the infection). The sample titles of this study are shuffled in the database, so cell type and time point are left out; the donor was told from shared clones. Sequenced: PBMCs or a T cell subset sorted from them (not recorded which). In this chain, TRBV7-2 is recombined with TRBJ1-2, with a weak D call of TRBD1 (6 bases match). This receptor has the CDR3 CASSSQGGYTF. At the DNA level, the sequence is TGTGCCAGCAGCTCACAGGGTGGCTACACCTTC.